This T cell receptor beta chain was recorded in a study of blood T cell repertoires in COVID-19. Germline lookup yields CDR1 SEHNR and CDR2 FQNEAQ (reference sequence). The CDR3 runs 15 residues. V shed 5 bases, J shed 1 base, and the junction held 7 bases outside the gene matches. Repertoires were generated with immunoSEQ multiplex PCR, while TCRdb's copy carries only in-frame clones and drops some. The sample lists tens of thousands of clones; 87% were seen once. The genes are TRBV7-9 and TRBJ1-1; 7 bases map to TRBD1. The source of this sequence is a human donor in a cohort sampled during active COVID-19. The donor label of this sample is uncertain. The specimen was peripheral blood. CDR3 bases: TGTGCCAGCAGCCCCAGGACAGGAGGGAACACTGAAGCTTTCTTT. Translation: CASSPRTGGNTEAFF.